This is a list of T cell receptor beta chains from one sample in a study of T cells in Graves' hyperthyroidism and ophthalmopathy. TCRdb reanalysed the multiplex PCR reads using MiXCR and keeps one entry per CDR3 protein. This table holds over 650,000 distinct CDR3 sequences, about 16% found once. The specimen was blood. The receptors derive from a young man with Graves' hyperthyroidism. CDR3s include the opening cysteine and the closing phenylalanine or tryptophan. D genes are given only for firm matches. Expanded clones are given a class, and other clones once, few, many or no size at all.

TRBJ2-7 TRBV3-1 - many TGTGCCAGCAGCCAAGATCCCACCGGCCTACGGTACGAGCAGTACTTC CASSQDPTGLRYEQYF
TRBJ2-1 TRBV7-9 - few TGTGCCAGCAGCTTGGAACTGGCCAATGAGCAGTTCTTC CASSLELANEQFF
TRBJ2-2 TRBV27 - many TGTGCCAGCAGTTTATTTCCTAGCGAGTACACCGGGGAGCTGTTTTTT CASSLFPSEYTGELFF
TRBJ2-7 TRBV28 TRBD2 many TGTGCCAGCAGTTTCCCTAGCGGGAGTGGGTACGAGCAGTACTTC CASSFPSGSGYEQYF
TRBJ2-7 TRBV7-2 - - TGTGCCAGCAGCTTACAGGGTACAGCAGGCGGCGAGCAGTACTTC CASSLQGTAGGEQYF
TRBJ1-1 TRBV12-3/TRBV12-4 TRBD1 many TGTGCCAGCAGTTTACAGGACAGGGCTGAAGCTTTCTTT CASSLQDRAEAFF
TRBJ2-7 TRBV20-1 TRBD2 few TGCAGTGCTAGAGGACTAGCTAGAAGGAGCGAGCAGTACTTC CSARGLARRSEQYF
TRBJ1-2 TRBV11-1 TRBD1 many TGTGCCAGCAGCTGGACAGGGCGACGCTATGGCTACACCTTC CASSWTGRRYGYTF
TRBJ2-2 TRBV29-1 TRBD1 - TGCAGCGTTACTACCCGGGACAGGAACACCGGGGAGCTGTTTTTT CSVTTRDRNTGELFF
TRBJ2-2 TRBV7-8 - - TGTGCCAGTAGACCTGAGACCGGGGAGCTGTTTTTT CASRPETGELFF
TRBJ2-2 TRBV5-1 - many TGCGCCAGCAGCTTGGTCCAGGGCTTGGCCGGGGAGCTGTTTTTT CASSLVQGLAGELFF
TRBJ2-1 TRBV7-9 - - TGTGCCAGCAGCCCCCGCCGGTCTAGCGCATACAATGAGCAGTTCTTC CASSPRRSSAYNEQFF
TRBJ2-5 TRBV20-1 - many TGCAGTGCTAGAGATAGGATAGCGGGACAGGCTTTTGCCCAGTACTTC CSARDRIAGQAFAQYF
TRBJ2-7 TRBV12-3/TRBV12-4 - many TGTGCCAGCAGGGCGGGCCTTAGAAGCCCCTACGAGCAGTACTTC CASRAGLRSPYEQYF
TRBJ2-6 TRBV6-1 - - TGTGCCAGCAGCCTGGACAGTTCTTTCTCGGGGGCCAACGTCCTGACTTTC CASSLDSSFSGANVLTF
TRBJ2-5 TRBV7-9 - many TGTGCCAGCAGCTTCCTGAACGAGACCCAGTACTTC CASSFLNETQYF
TRBJ2-7 TRBV12-3/TRBV12-4 - many TGTGCCAGCAGTCACACTAGGTCGGAGCAGTACTTC CASSHTRSEQYF
TRBJ2-7 TRBV6-1 TRBD1 many TGTGCCAGCAGTGGGGACAGGGCTCGACCGTCGAGCTCCTACGAGCAGTACTTC CASSGDRARPSSSYEQYF
TRBJ1-5 TRBV6-2/TRBV6-3 TRBD1 - TGTGCCAGCAGTTACCCAGGGGGCATTGTTCAGCCCCAGCATTTT CASSYPGGIVQPQHF
TRBJ2-1 TRBV28 - - TGTGCCAGCGTGTCTGCAACAGCACTGGGGAATGAGCAGTTCTTC CASVSATALGNEQFF
TRBJ1-3 TRBV19 TRBD1 - TGTGCCAGTAGTCTTTGGAGGGACAGGGGGCCTGGAAACACCATATATTTT CASSLWRDRGPGNTIYF
TRBJ2-5 TRBV6-1 - many TGTGCCAGCTCCTTAGGGCCCTTCGGGGAGACCCAGTACTTC CASSLGPFGETQYF